This T cell receptor (beta chain) comes out of a study of cytomegalovirus exposure and HLA in healthy donors. Use of 60 Vbeta and 13 Jbeta primers characterized the PCR. Only in-frame clones appear in the TCRdb table, and some are missing; sequencing was by immunoSEQ multiplex PCR. The sample lists 160,000 or so clones, about 80% seen once, with under 1.5% in the top ten. The source material was PBMCs. This TCR derives from a man in his thirties or forties in good health and CMV-seronegative.

This CDR3 is CASSDTGLSGNQPQHF. In DNA, the CDR3 is TGTGCCAGCAGTGACACAGGGCTTTCGGGCAATCAGCCCCAGCATTTT. The gene calls are TRBV25-1 and TRBJ1-5, with a tentative D call TRBD1 (6 bases). CDR1 is MGHDK, CDR2 SYGVNS, per germline. There are 16 residues in the CDR3. Trimming left V 3 bases short and J 2 bases short, with 14 bases between.